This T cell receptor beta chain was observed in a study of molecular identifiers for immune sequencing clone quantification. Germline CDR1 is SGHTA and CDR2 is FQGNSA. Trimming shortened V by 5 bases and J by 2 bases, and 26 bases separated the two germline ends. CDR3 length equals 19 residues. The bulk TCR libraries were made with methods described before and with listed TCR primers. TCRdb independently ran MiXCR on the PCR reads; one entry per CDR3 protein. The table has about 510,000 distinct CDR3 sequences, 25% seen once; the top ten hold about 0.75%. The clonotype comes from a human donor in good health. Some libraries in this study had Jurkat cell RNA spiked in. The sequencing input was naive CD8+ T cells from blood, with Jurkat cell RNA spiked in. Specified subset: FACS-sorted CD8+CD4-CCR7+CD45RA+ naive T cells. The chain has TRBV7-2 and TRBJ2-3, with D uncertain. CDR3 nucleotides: TGTGCCAGCAGCCTAGAAGACAAAACTGTATGGGTCTACACAGATACGCAGTATTTT. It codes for CASSLEDKTVWVYTDTQYF.